This entry features one T cell receptor (beta chain) sequence. This clonotype was counted ten times or more. Its antigen specificity is not known. The input lacks base qualities; no much larger clone sits a single base away. The record originates from a study of patients and donors after allogeneic stem cell transplantation (dated by TCRdb to 2020 to 2022). The library was built by means of RT-PCR. Sequenced using a NextSeq 550. The public reads were quality trimmed at Q25 with fastp and then assembled into clones with MiXCR by TCRdb, keeping productive beta chains. Each entry merges the rows of one CDR3 protein and shows their most common DNA and genes. This sample holds about 960,000 distinct CDR3 sequences; roughly 18% were observed only once. Approximately 5.9% of the sample is taken by the ten largest. A distance of 10 bases separates the germline ends of V and J, which lose 1 base and 3 bases respectively. From a lookup of the germline V gene, CDR1 and CDR2 are SGHRS and YFSETQ. CDR3 length: 14 amino acids, cysteine to phenylalanine. Of the read, only the CDR3 DNA is kept; its 42 bases are in frame from base 1.

Recombination linked TRBV5-1 to TRBJ2-5, with the D gene call left open. The sequenced material came from blood, either unsorted or a sorted T cell fraction (not recorded which). This clonotype was sampled from a human donor who was either an allogeneic HSCT recipient or a stem cell or donor lymphocyte infusion donor (not recorded which). It is not recorded whose cells these are; they may come from a transplant donor. Read as DNA, the sequence is TGCGCCAGCAGCTTGCTAACTACGAAAGAGACCCAGTACTTC. This encodes CASSLLTTKETQYF.